One sample yielded the 32 T cell receptor beta chains listed below, sequenced in a study of response to subunit inactivated influenza vaccine. TCRdb analysed the RT-PCR reads with MiXCR anew, one entry per CDR3 protein. The sample records 550,000 to 600,000 distinct CDR3 sequences, over 9.5% being singletons. This material consisted of PBMCs from blood, taken on the day of vaccination. The source is a man aged 50-60 years who received an inactivated influenza vaccine.

This clonotype was seen only a few times. The chain is built from TRBV4-1 and TRBJ1-5, with 8 bases aligning to TRBD1. Germline CDR1 reads MGHRA; CDR2 reads YSYEKL. The CDR3 is 14 residues long. V lost 2 bases to trimming and J lost 5 bases; unmatched junction nucleotides: 2. CDR3 protein: CASSQLTGDQPQHF. For the CDR3, the DNA is TGCGCCAGCAGCCAACTGACAGGGGATCAGCCCCAGCATTTT.

There are many counts of this clonotype. V is TRBV7-3 and J is TRBJ1-1; a weak D match, TRBD1 (6 bases). Germline CDR1 is SGHTA and CDR2 is FQGTGA. Trimming took off 5 bases at V and 6 bases at J, with 16 bases between the two ends. CDR3 length equals 14 residues. For the CDR3, the DNA is TGTGCCAGCAGCGAAGGACAGATCGGCTCTGAAGCTTTCTTT. It yields the protein CASSEGQIGSEAFF.

Only a few counts were recorded for this clonotype. V usage is TRBV24-1 and J usage is TRBJ2-2; 11 nucleotides agree with TRBD2. The V gene's germline CDR1 is KGHDR and CDR2 SFDVKD. The junction had 2 bases not matched to a gene; V was cut back by 11 bases and J by 1 base. The CDR3 loop spans 14 amino acids. The CDR3 spells CAIGTSGNTGELFF. As DNA, the CDR3 is TGTGCCATCGGGACTAGCGGGAACACCGGGGAGCTGTTTTTT.

This clonotype occurred a few times. This chain links TRBV7-9 with TRBJ2-1; no reliable D call. The V end lost 1 base, the J end lost 10 bases, and 17 bases lay between the germline ends. In germline, CDR1 is SEHNR, CDR2 FQNEAQ (reference sequence). The length of the CDR3 is 15 residues. CDR3 sequence reads: CASSLDSGLQQEQFF. In nucleotides, the CDR3 is TGTGCCAGCAGCTTAGATAGTGGGCTTCAACAAGAGCAGTTCTTC.

This clonotype has more than one count but fewer than ten. This chain connects TRBV29-1 to TRBJ2-7; D is perhaps TRBD2 (5 bases). V lost 4 bases to trimming and J lost 3 bases, with 10 bases between them. Per the germline V gene, CDR1 is SQVTM and CDR2 is ANQGSEA. CDR3 length: 12 amino acids. CDR3 nucleotides: TGCAGCGTTGCCGCTAGCAGCTACGAGCAGTACTTC. It codes for CSVAASSYEQYF.

This clonotype has a single count. This chain links TRBV3-1 with TRBJ1-5; D unresolved. CDR1 LGHDT and CDR2 YNNKEL come from the germline V gene (reference sequence). The CDR3 has 13 amino acids. V lost 1 base to trimming and J lost 7 bases, with 8 bases between them. CDR3 loop: CASSQAGGQPQHF. CDR3 nucleotide sequence: TGTGCCAGCAGCCAAGCGGGAGGACAGCCCCAGCATTTT.

The chain combines TRBV5-1 with TRBJ2-1; D call uncertain. Germline values: CDR1 SGHRS, CDR2 YFSETQ. CDR3 length: 15 residues. V was cut by 0 bases and J by 2 bases, with 9 bases left in between. CDR3 region: CASSLEAVTYNEQFF. The CDR3 DNA reads TGCGCCAGCAGCTTGGAAGCAGTAACCTACAATGAGCAGTTCTTC.

A few counts support this clonotype. The gene calls are TRBV12-3 or TRBV12-4 and TRBJ1-2; D unclear. The CDR3 consists of 14 residues. V lost 6 bases and J 6 bases, leaving 17 bases between the germline ends. CDR3 residues: CASSLHRRDHGYTF. In DNA form, the CDR3 reads TGTGCCAGCAGCCTCCACCGACGAGATCATGGCTACACCTTC.

This chain links TRBV15 with TRBJ2-5; 8 bases agree with TRBD2. V dropped 4 bases and J dropped 5; count of bases not matched to a gene: 6. Germline assignment: CDR1 LNHNV and CDR2 YYDKDF (reference sequence). The CDR3 extends over 14 amino acids. As DNA, the CDR3 is TGTGCCACCAGCACTCGGGGGGGCGGGGAGACCCAGTACTTC. Translation: CATSTRGGGETQYF.

This clonotype was observed at least ten times. The chain employs TRBV5-1 and TRBJ1-2; perhaps TRBD1 as D (5 bases). Germline V gene lookup returns CDR1 SGHRS and CDR2 YFSETQ. V was pared by 0 bases and J by 2 bases, with 8 bases between. CDR3 length equals 14 residues. CDR3 residues: CASSLEEGNYGYTF. The CDR3 DNA is TGCGCCAGCAGCTTGGAGGAGGGGAACTATGGCTACACCTTC.

The chain employs TRBV3-1 and TRBJ2-7; D is undetermined. CDR1 is LGHDT and CDR2 is YNNKEL in the germline V gene (reference sequence). Trimming took off 1 base at V and 5 bases at J, with 9 bases between the two ends. The CDR3 is 13 amino acids. The CDR3 coding sequence is TGTGCCAGCAGCCAAGCTGGGGTGAACGAGCAGTACTTC. This translates into CASSQAGVNEQYF.

J is TRBJ2-7 and V is TRBV5-6; D is uncertain. Trimming took 4 bases from V and 0 from J, leaving 11 bases between them. Looked up from germline, CDR1 is SGHDT and CDR2 is YYEEEE. The CDR3 consists of 14 residues. The CDR3 coding sequence is TGTGCCAGCAGCGGACCGGGTCCCTCCTACGAGCAGTACTTC. Amino acid sequence: CASSGPGPSYEQYF.

The V gene is TRBV23-1, the J gene TRBJ2-4, with 7 bases lining up with TRBD1. TRBV23-1 is an ORF; its function is uncertain. V dropped 6 bases and J dropped 1; count of bases not matched to a gene: 9. This CDR3 comprises 16 residues. CDR3 protein: CASRTYEQGAKNIQYF. The CDR3 DNA is TGCGCCAGCAGAACCTATGAACAGGGGGCCAAAAACATTCAGTACTTC.

There are a few counts of this clonotype. The gene calls are TRBV9 and TRBJ2-1; 7 nucleotides align to TRBD2. Germline CDR1 and CDR2: SGDLS and YYNGEE. V shed 3 bases, J shed 0 bases, and the junction held 6 bases outside the gene matches. The CDR3 runs 16 residues. DNA for the CDR3: TGTGCCAGCAGCGCCGGTCTAGCGGCCTCCTACAATGAGCAGTTCTTC. As protein: CASSAGLAASYNEQFF. The full variable domain, completed using reference TRBV9 and TRBJ2-1, is DSGVTQTPKHLITATGQRVTLRCSPRSGDLSVYWYQQSLDQGLQFLIQYYNGEERAKGNILERFSAQQFPDLHSELNLSSLELGDSALYFCASSAGLAASYNEQFFGPGTRLTVL.

The chain couples TRBV9 to TRBJ2-5; D remains unclear. V was pared by 0 bases and J by 0 bases, with 6 bases between. This CDR3 comprises 14 residues. Germline assignment: CDR1 SGDLS and CDR2 YYNGEE. In DNA form, the CDR3 reads TGTGCCAGCAGCGTAGGCCTGTACCAAGAGACCCAGTACTTC. Its translation: CASSVGLYQETQYF.

This clonotype appeared a few times. The V gene is TRBV21-1, the J gene TRBJ2-6; the tabulated D call, TRBD2, remains unverified against the DNA. TRBV21-1 is classified as a pseudogene. The CDR3 is made up of 16 amino acids. The CDR3 here is CARLPRGQVGANVLTF. CDR3 sequence (DNA): TGTGCCAGGCTCCCGAGAGGACAAGTGGGGGCCAACGTCCTGACTTTC.

The sample holds a few counts of this clonotype. The V and J genes are TRBV6-1 and TRBJ1-2; no reliable D call. The CDR3 runs to 15 residues. Germline CDR1 is MNHNS and CDR2 is SASEGT. Trimming stripped 2 bases from V and 8 bases from J, with 18 bases between. CDR3 in DNA: TGTGCCAGCAGTGAAACGTTGGGCAGGAACAACGGCTACACCTTC. This codes for CASSETLGRNNGYTF.

The chain combines TRBV20-1 with TRBJ2-1; 8 nucleotides align to TRBD2. This CDR3 contains 15 residues. Germline V gene lookup returns CDR1 DFQATT and CDR2 SNEGSKA (reference sequence). J gave up 4 bases and V 3 bases, and 8 bases lay outside the gene matches. CDR3 sequence: CSASAGRGGYNEQFF. The CDR3 DNA sequence: TGCAGTGCTAGTGCGGGCCGGGGGGGTTACAATGAGCAGTTCTTC.

This clonotype was seen a handful of times. This chain connects TRBV4-3 to TRBJ1-1; 7 bases agree with TRBD1. CDR3 length equals 13 residues. Losses at the gene ends were 0 bases for V and 11 bases for J; bases not matched to a gene: 6. CDR1 and CDR2 from the germline V gene are LGHNA and YSLEER. CDR3 region: CASSQERGRRAFF. CDR3 bases: TGCGCCAGCAGCCAAGAGAGGGGGCGGAGGGCTTTCTTT.

This clonotype was counted only a few times. The chain recombines TRBV7-9 with TRBJ1-4; perhaps TRBD1 as D (5 bases). CDR1 and CDR2 (germline): SEHNR, FQNEAQ (reference sequence). The CDR3 is made up of 13 amino acids. The V gene lost 1 base and the J gene lost 7 bases, with 7 bases spanning the gap. For the CDR3, the DNA is TGTGCCAGCAGCTTAGGGGGCAGTGAAAAACTGTTTTTT. It specifies CASSLGGSEKLFF.

This clonotype was counted many times. V usage is TRBV6-1 and J usage is TRBJ2-7, with 10 bases that match TRBD1. The ends lost 2 bases at V and 5 bases at J; junction bases unmatched: 6. Germline V gene data show CDR1 as MNHNS and CDR2 as SASEGT. The CDR3 contains 15 residues. CDR3 DNA sequence: TGTGCCAGCAGTGAATCCGGGACAGGGGACCACGAGCAGTACTTC. This encodes CASSESGTGDHEQYF.

This clonotype was seen ten or more times. V gene TRBV7-9 combines with J gene TRBJ2-1, with D possibly TRBD2 on 7 matching bases. Trimming removed 3 bases at V and 0 bases at J, with 15 bases between. The CDR3 has 17 residues. CDR1 is SEHNR and CDR2 is FQNEAQ in the germline V gene (reference sequence). The CDR3 DNA follows: TGTGCCAGCAGCTTGCCCGTGAGGGGGGGCTCCTACAATGAGCAGTTCTTC. Its translation: CASSLPVRGGSYNEQFF.

This clonotype was found a few times. The rearrangement uses TRBV20-1 and TRBJ1-1; 7 nucleotides align to TRBD1. The junction had 5 bases not matched to a gene; V was cut back by 6 bases and J by 4 bases. Germline V CDR1 and CDR2: DFQATT, SNEGSKA (reference sequence). The CDR3 is 12 residues long. The CDR3 here is CSAKTGPTEAFF. The CDR3, as DNA: TGCAGTGCCAAGACAGGGCCCACTGAAGCTTTCTTT.

The J gene is TRBJ2-7, the V gene TRBV28; 7 bases line up with TRBD2. CDR3 length: 16 amino acids. V shed 5 bases, J shed 1 base, and the junction held 11 bases outside the gene matches. Germline V lookup: CDR1 MDHEN, CDR2 SYDVKM. CDR3 sequence reads: CASSPPGLVLSYEQYF. CDR3 DNA sequence: TGTGCCAGCAGTCCCCCTGGACTAGTCCTATCCTACGAGCAGTACTTC.

The chain carries TRBV3-1 and TRBJ2-3; the D gene is possibly TRBD2 (7 bases). Trimming left V 2 bases short and J 8 bases short, with 17 bases between. The V gene's germline CDR1 is LGHDT and CDR2 YNNKEL (reference sequence). The CDR3 length is 15 residues. The CDR3 protein is CASSQFGGAQGTQYF. The CDR3 nucleotides read TGTGCCAGCAGCCAATTTGGGGGGGCGCAGGGTACGCAGTATTTT.

This clonotype was counted at least ten times. V is TRBV29-1 and J is TRBJ2-3, with 10 bases aligning to TRBD1. This CDR3 comprises 15 residues. V lost 1 base to trimming and J lost 1 base; unmatched junction nucleotides: 2. Per the germline V gene, CDR1 is SQVTM and CDR2 is ANQGSEA. The CDR3, as DNA: TGCAGCGTTGAAGGGGACAGGGGAGGCACAGATACGCAGTATTTT. Translating gives CSVEGDRGGTDTQYF.

The chain employs TRBV4-3 and TRBJ2-7, with TRBD1 matching 8 bases. CDR1 LGHNA and CDR2 YSLEER come from the germline V gene. The CDR3 loop spans 15 amino acids. Losses at the gene ends were 1 base for V and 4 bases for J; bases not matched to a gene: 6. The DNA for the CDR3 is TGCGCCAGCAGCCAAGGTCTGGACAGGGCTTACGAGCAGTACTTC. Translated: CASSQGLDRAYEQYF.

This clonotype has at least ten counts. Lacking the conserved final phenylalanine or tryptophan, this CDR3 likely reflects a read error. The limits of the CDR3 on the DNA are not certain, so only TCRdb's listed CDR3 is given. The rearrangement links TRBV6-2 or TRBV6-3 to TRBJ2-7; the listed D gene, TRBD1, was not tested against the DNA. Germline values: CDR1 MNHEY, CDR2 SVGEGT. The CDR3 is 11 amino acids in total, end residues counted. The CDR3 loop reads CASSYGTGLVL.

This clonotype was seen a few times. DNA of the CDR3: TGTGCCACCAGCAGATCCAACAGGGGGAATGGCTACACCTTC. Its translation is CATSRSNRGNGYTF. This chain links TRBV15 with TRBJ1-2, with TRBD1 identical over 8 bases. CDR1 and CDR2 from the germline V gene are LNHNV and YYDKDF (reference sequence). Trimming at V came to 2 bases and at J to 6 bases, leaving 5 bases not matched to a gene. The CDR3 extends over 14 amino acids.

This clonotype has only a few counts. The chain employs TRBV12-3 or TRBV12-4 and TRBJ2-1, with 8 nucleotides matching TRBD2. Trimming took 6 bases from V and 0 from J; bases not matched to a gene: 7. CDR3 length equals 16 residues. CDR3 DNA: TGTGCCAGCAGAAGTAGCGGGGCTAGCTCCTACAATGAGCAGTTCTTC. Amino acids: CASRSSGASSYNEQFF.

This chain connects TRBV28 to TRBJ1-2; D may be TRBD1 (5 bases). V was pared by 11 bases and J by 0 bases, with 10 bases between. The CDR3 runs to 12 residues. The germline gives CDR1 MDHEN, CDR2 SYDVKM. CDR3 region: CAAGSANYGYTF. Here the CDR3 DNA reads TGTGCCGCAGGGAGTGCTAACTATGGCTACACCTTC.

The rearrangement joins TRBV5-6 to TRBJ2-1; no clear D gene. V was clipped by 4 bases and J by 1 base, with 18 bases between them. The CDR3 runs to 17 residues. CDR1 SGHDT and CDR2 YYEEEE come from the germline V gene. CDR3 coding DNA: TGTGCCAGCAGCGCCTTGACGACTTCCGGGTCCTACAATGAGCAGTTCTTC. The encoded protein is CASSALTTSGSYNEQFF. The whole variable domain, remainder taken from reference TRBV5-6 and TRBJ2-1, is DAGVTQSPTHLIKTRGQQVTLRCSPKSGHDTVSWYQQALGQGPQFIFQYYEEEERQRGNFPDRFSGHQFPNYSSELNVNALLLGDSALYLCASSALTTSGSYNEQFFGPGTRLTVL.